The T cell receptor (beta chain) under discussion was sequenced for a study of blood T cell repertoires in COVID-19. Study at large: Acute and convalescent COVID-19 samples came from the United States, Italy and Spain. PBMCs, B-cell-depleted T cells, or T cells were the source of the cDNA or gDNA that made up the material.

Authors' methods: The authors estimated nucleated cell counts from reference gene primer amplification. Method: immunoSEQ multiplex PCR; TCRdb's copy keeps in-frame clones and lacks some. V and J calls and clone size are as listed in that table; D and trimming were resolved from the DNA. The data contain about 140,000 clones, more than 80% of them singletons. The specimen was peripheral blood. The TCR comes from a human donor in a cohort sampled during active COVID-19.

Written as DNA, the CDR3 is TGCAGCGTTTTAATCCGGATGGAAGAGCGGGAAAAACTGTTTTTT. This encodes CSVLIRMEEREKLFF. This chain joins TRBV29-1 and TRBJ1-4; D is unresolved. This CDR3 is 15 amino acids long. V shed 5 bases and J shed 8 bases, with 21 bases lying between them. CDR1 is SQVTM and CDR2 is ANQGSEA in the germline V gene.